One sample yielded the 7 T cell receptor beta chains listed below, sequenced in a study of shared clonotypes between healthy human individuals (dated by TCRdb to 2020 to 2022). For the CD8 naive samples, CD45RO-negative cells were positively selected for CCR7, yielding a CD45RA+CCR7+ population from which TemRA cells were excluded. Library prep was done by the immunoSEQ multiplex PCR assay. In TCRdb, the immuneACCESS table is reduced to in-frame sequences with V and J assigned. These tables do not hold every clone; where another copy was compared, an unresolved V gene accounts for under half, and the others remain unexplained. Across this sample there are around 1,900,000 clones, with over 85% seen only once. The top ten hold under 2% of the sample. The sequenced sample consisted of naive CD8+ T cells from PBMCs. The sample's cell subset or site label, decoded: CD45RA+CCR7+. These receptors were obtained from a man aged 18-30 years in good health. Some clones in this sample may be carry-over from other donors' samples.

Note on this clone: This sample includes further DNA sequences coding for the same CDR3. J is TRBJ1-4 and V is TRBV27; 7 bases fit TRBD1. Looked up from germline, CDR1 is MNHEY and CDR2 is SMNVEV (reference sequence). The CDR3 sequence is 14 residues long. V lost 3 bases, J lost 7 bases, and 5 bases stayed unmatched. The CDR3 is CASSFFQGGEKLFF. Written as DNA, the CDR3 is TGTGCCAGCAGTTTTTTCCAGGGGGGTGAAAAACTGTTTTTT.

The chain has TRBV28 and TRBJ2-5; D not resolved. The germline V gene encodes CDR1 MDHEN and CDR2 SYDVKM. There are 14 residues in the CDR3. V lost 6 bases and J lost 4, with 15 bases in between. The CDR3 DNA sequence: TGTGCCAGCAGCCGACGCGCACGACCAGAGACCCAGTACTTC. The encoded protein is CASSRRARPETQYF. Based on the CDR3 plus reference TRBV28 and TRBJ2-5, the full variable domain is DVKVTQSSRYLVKRTGEKVFLECVQDMDHENMFWYRQDPGLGLRLIYFSYDVKMKEKGDIPEGYSVSREKKERFSLILESASTNQTSMYLCASSRRARPETQYFGPGTRLLVL.

V is TRBV6-5 and J is TRBJ2-7; TRBD2 is a possible D gene (6 bases). This CDR3 spans 15 amino acids. Trimming took off 0 bases at V and 4 bases at J, with 13 bases between the two ends. The germline gives CDR1 MNHEY, CDR2 SVGAGI. Here the CDR3 reads CASSYSGGHLYEQYF. DNA of the CDR3: TGTGCCAGCAGTTACTCAGGAGGGCACCTTTACGAGCAGTACTTC.

The gene calls are TRBV27 and TRBJ2-1; D remains unclear. From germline, CDR1 is MNHEY and CDR2 SMNVEV (reference sequence). V was trimmed by 5 bases and J by 2 bases, leaving 16 bases between them. The CDR3 consists of 16 residues. The CDR3 here is CASSPSRAGPYNEQFF. The CDR3, as DNA: TGTGCCAGCAGTCCGTCAAGGGCCGGGCCCTACAATGAGCAGTTCTTC.

This sequence joins TRBV5-6 and TRBJ1-2; 8 bases line up with TRBD1. V was pared by 4 bases and J by 4 bases, with 9 bases of the junction left unmatched. From germline, CDR1 is SGHDT and CDR2 YYEEEE. The CDR3 is 15 residues long. Written as DNA, the CDR3 is TGTGCCAGCAGCCCCGGACAGGGTGGTAGCTATGGCTACACCTTC. This codes for CASSPGQGGSYGYTF.

V is TRBV28 and J is TRBJ1-2, with 7 bases aligning to TRBD1. With 5 bases clipped from V and 4 bases from J, the junction kept 7 bases outside the gene matches. CDR3 length: 14 residues. The germline CDR1 and CDR2 sequences are MDHEN and SYDVKM. In DNA form, the CDR3 reads TGTGCCAGCAGTACAGGGGTTAGAGGCTATGGCTACACCTTC. Protein: CASSTGVRGYGYTF.

In this sample, this clone turned up once. The CDR3 loop reads CASSLGTGDPTGYTF. The CDR3 nucleotides read TGTGCCAGCAGCTTAGGGACAGGGGATCCCACTGGCTACACCTTC. V gene TRBV7-9 combines with J gene TRBJ1-2, with 9 positions matching TRBD1. Germline values: CDR1 SEHNR, CDR2 FQNEAQ (reference sequence). The CDR3 is 15 amino acids. J was trimmed by 7 bases and V by 1 base; bases with no gene match: 7.